This T cell receptor (beta chain) was sequenced for a study of blood T cell repertoires in COVID-19. This clone was counted between two and nine times. V was clipped by 11 bases and J by 3 bases, with 16 bases between them. The length of the CDR3 is 13 residues. Germline V gene sequence: CDR1 LNHDA, CDR2 SQIVND (reference sequence). Profiling relied on immunoSEQ multiplex PCR, and the TCRdb table lists in-frame clones only, not all of them. The sample shows over 55,000 clones, over 80% of them seen only once. The J gene is TRBJ1-1, the V gene TRBV19; D possibly corresponds to TRBD1 (5 bases). Sequencing was done on a sample of peripheral blood. The clonotype originates from a woman older than 75 with acute or convalescent COVID-19. CDR3 nucleotide sequence: TGTGCCGGGAGGGGCTACACCGACACTGAAGCTTTCTTT. Amino acid sequence: CAGRGYTDTEAFF.